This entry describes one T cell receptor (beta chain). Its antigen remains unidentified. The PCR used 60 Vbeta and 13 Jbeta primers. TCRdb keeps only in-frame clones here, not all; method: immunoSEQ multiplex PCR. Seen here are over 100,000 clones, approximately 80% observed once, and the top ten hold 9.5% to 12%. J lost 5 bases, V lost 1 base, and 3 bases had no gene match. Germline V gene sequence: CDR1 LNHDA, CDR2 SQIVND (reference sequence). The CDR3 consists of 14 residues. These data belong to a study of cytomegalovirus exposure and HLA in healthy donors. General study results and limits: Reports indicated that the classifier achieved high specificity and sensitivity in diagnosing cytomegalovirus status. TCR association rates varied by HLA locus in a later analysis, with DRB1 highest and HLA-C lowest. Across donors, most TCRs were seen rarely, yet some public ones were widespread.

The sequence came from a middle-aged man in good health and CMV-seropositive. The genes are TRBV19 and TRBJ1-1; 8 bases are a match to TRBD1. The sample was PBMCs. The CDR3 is CASSIGTGLTEAFF. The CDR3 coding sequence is TGTGCCAGTAGTATAGGGACAGGGTTGACTGAAGCTTTCTTT. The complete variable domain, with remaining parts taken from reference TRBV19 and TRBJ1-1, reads DGGITQSPKYLFRKEGQNVTLSCEQNLNHDAMYWYRQDPGQGLRLIYYSQIVNDFQKGDIAEGYSVSREKKESFPLTVTSAQKNPTAFYLCASSIGTGLTEAFFGQGTRLTVV.